The rows below give T cell receptor beta chains drawn from one sample of a study of cytomegalovirus exposure and HLA in healthy donors. Some clones are missing from TCRdb's copy, which holds only in-frame ones; the method was immunoSEQ multiplex PCR. The data show some 200,000 clones, roughly four fifths seen once. What was sequenced was PBMCs. These receptors originate from a woman between 18 and 29 years old in good health and CMV-seronegative. CDR3s include the opening cysteine and the closing phenylalanine or tryptophan. A D gene is named only where the DNA matches it firmly. Only some rows state a clone size, as once, few, many or a class for expanded clones.

>TRBJ1-6|TRBV28|NA|NA
TGTGCCAGCAGCGTAGACCTACGGGATTCACCCCTCCACTTT
CASSVDLRDSPLHF
>TRBJ1-1|TRBV6-5|NA|NA
TGTGCCAGCAGTACCCAGGACAGCTTTCGTGAAGCTTTCTTT
CASSTQDSFREAFF
>TRBJ1-1|TRBV10-3|NA|NA
TGTGCCATCAGTGAGGTAGTCGGTGAAGCTTTCTTT
CAISEVVGEAFF
>TRBJ2-1|TRBV9|NA|TRBD2
TGTGCCAGCAGCGTAGCTACTAGCGGTAGCTCCTACAATGAGCAGTTCTTC
CASSVATSGSSYNEQFF
>TRBJ2-7|TRBV29-1|NA|NA
TGCAGCGTTGAAGCCGGTTGGAGGGACGGGCAGTACTTC
CSVEAGWRDGQYF
>TRBJ2-7|TRBV5-1|NA|NA
TGCGCCAGCAGCTTGGGTGGAGGGACCTACGAGCAGTACTTC
CASSLGGGTYEQYF
>TRBJ2-2|TRBV5-1|once|TRBD2
TGCGCCAGCAGCCCGGCGCTAGCGGGAGGGCCGACCGGGGAGCTGTTTTTT
CASSPALAGGPTGELFF
>TRBJ2-3|TRBV15|NA|TRBD2
TGTGCCACCAGCAGATCCTCTAGCGGGAGTATCGGAGATACGCAGTATTTT
CATSRSSSGSIGDTQYF
>TRBJ1-6|TRBV5-1|NA|NA
TGCGCCAGCAGCTTCGACTCGCTCCAGCAACCCCTCCACTTT
CASSFDSLQQPLHF
>TRBJ2-3|TRBV7-8|NA|NA
TGTGCCAGCAGCTCGCAGTCTCTCGGCACAGATACGCAGTATTTT
CASSSQSLGTDTQYF
>TRBJ1-2|TRBV5-6|NA|TRBD1
TGTGCCAGCAGCCCACAGGACAGGGTGAACTATGGCTACACCTTC
CASSPQDRVNYGYTF
>TRBJ2-1|TRBV19|NA|TRBD2
TGTGCCAGTAGTGGCCCCCGAGCGGGAGAAGGCAATGAGCAGTTCTTC
CASSGPRAGEGNEQFF
>TRBJ2-3|TRBV28|NA|TRBD2
TGTGCCAGCAGTTTATCCTTCTTACTAGCGGATACGCAGTATTTT
CASSLSFLLADTQYF
>TRBJ2-2|TRBV6-5|NA|NA
TGTGCCAGCAGCCAGGGGTCTACCGGGGAGCTGTTTTTT
CASSQGSTGELFF
>TRBJ2-4|TRBV18|NA|NA
TGTGCCAGCTCACCCCTGGGACAAGTAGCCAAAAACATTCAGTACTTC
CASSPLGQVAKNIQYF
>TRBJ2-5|TRBV29-1|NA|NA
TGCAGCGCCCGAGGCAGCCGCAGGGGAGAGACCCAGTACTTC
CSARGSRRGETQYF
>TRBJ2-2|TRBV19|NA|TRBD1
TGTGCCAGTGGGACAGACAACACCGGGGAGCTGTTTTTT
CASGTDNTGELFF
>TRBJ2-1|TRBV30|NA|NA
TGTGCCTGGAGTTCCGCTAGAGGAATGCCGCAGTTCTTC
CAWSSARGMPQFF
>TRBJ2-1|TRBV7-9|once|NA
TGTGCCAGCAGCTCGTCCGGGACACTTGAGCAGTTCTTC
CASSSSGTLEQFF
>TRBJ2-2|TRBV19|NA|NA
TGTGCCAGTAGTAGTACAGGGTTTAACACCGGGGAGCTGTTTTTT
CASSSTGFNTGELFF
>TRBJ1-1|TRBV6-1|NA|NA
TGTGCCAGCAGTGAAGGGAGGAGGGGAACTGAAGCTTTCTTT
CASSEGRRGTEAFF
>TRBJ1-1|TRBV5-1|NA|NA
TGCGCCAGCAGCTTGGTGGGGGCTTTGAACACTGAAGCTTTCTTT
CASSLVGALNTEAFF
>TRBJ2-2|TRBV2|few|NA
TGTGCCAGCCGGACAGAGAACACCGGGGAGCTGTTTTTT
CASRTENTGELFF
>TRBJ1-6|TRBV7-9|NA|NA
TGTGCCAGCCCCTTAACGGGTACCGGCTATAATTCACCCCTCCACTTT
CASPLTGTGYNSPLHF
>TRBJ2-5|TRBV2|NA|TRBD1
TGTGCCAGCATCGGGACAGGAGAAGAGACCCAGTACTTC
CASIGTGEETQYF
>TRBJ2-7|TRBV4-3|NA|TRBD2
TGCGCCAGCAGCCAAGATGAGGCTAGCGGGGTCCGACAACAGTACTTC
CASSQDEASGVRQQYF
>TRBJ2-1|TRBV2|few|TRBD2
TGTGCCAGCACCAGCGGGAGTCCTGAGCAGTTCTTC
CASTSGSPEQFF
>TRBJ1-1|TRBV21-1|NA|NA
TGTGCCAGCAGCAGACCTGGCGGGTACCTTGACACTGAAGCTTTCTTT
CASSRPGGYLDTEAFF
>TRBJ2-1|TRBV5-6|NA|NA
TGTGCCAGCAGCTTGTCGAACAACTACAATGAGCAGTTCTTC
CASSLSNNYNEQFF
>TRBJ2-1|TRBV27|NA|TRBD2
TGTGCCAGCAGTTCCCTTACTAGCGGGGGTGACAATGAGCAGTTCTTC
CASSSLTSGGDNEQFF
>TRBJ1-1|TRBV18|NA|NA
TGTGCCAGCTCACCACCGAGCGCTGGGGCGAACACTGAAGCTTTCTTT
CASSPPSAGANTEAFF
>TRBJ2-3|TRBV28|NA|TRBD1
TGTGCCAGCGTCGACAGGGGCACAGATACGCAGTATTTT
CASVDRGTDTQYF
>TRBJ1-2|TRBV14|once|NA
TGTGCCAGCAGCCAAGACGGTGGCTACACCTTC
CASSQDGGYTF
>TRBJ1-2|TRBV4-3|few|TRBD1
TGCGCCAGCAGCCACCTAACAGGGGGCGAATATGGCTACACCTTC
CASSHLTGGEYGYTF
>TRBJ2-5|TRBV11-2|NA|NA
TGTGCCAGCAGCGACGTCCACCGGGTTGAGACCCAGTACTTC
CASSDVHRVETQYF
>TRBJ2-7|TRBV4-2|NA|NA
TGTGCCAGCAGCCATTACGTCAGCCCTCGTCAGCGCTCCTACGAGCAGTACTTC
CASSHYVSPRQRSYEQYF
>TRBJ2-3|TRBV6-5|once|TRBD2
TGTGCCAGCAGAGCGACTAGCGGTTGGACAGATACGCAGTATTTT
CASRATSGWTDTQYF
>TRBJ2-3|TRBV25-1|NA|TRBD2
TGTGCCAGCAGCTCTCAACTAGCGGGTTTCACAGATACGCAGTATTTT
CASSSQLAGFTDTQYF
>TRBJ2-1|TRBV19|NA|NA
TGTGCCAGTAGTCCGAGGGACTCCCTGAGCCTCTACAATGAGCAGTTCTTC
CASSPRDSLSLYNEQFF
>TRBJ2-1|TRBV29-1|many|NA
TGCAGCGTTGAAGTTATGAGAGGCAATGAGCAGTTCTTC
CSVEVMRGNEQFF